This T cell receptor beta chain emerged from a study of CD8 T cells in Susac syndrome. Germline V CDR1 and CDR2: SGHRS, YFSETQ. V was clipped by 4 bases and J by 7 bases, with 17 bases between them. This CDR3 spans 14 amino acids. Random hexamers primed reverse transcription of about 0.5 to 1 ug RNA. TCRdb passed the immunoSEQ multiplex PCR reads through MiXCR, listing each CDR3 protein once. In the table there are more than 90,000 distinct CDR3 sequences, about 92% of which are singletons. Sequenced sample: CD4+ T cells from PBMCs. The chain combines TRBV5-1 with TRBJ1-1; possible D gene TRBD1, 6 bases. The sequence came from a human donor with multiple sclerosis. The CDR3: CASSQSTDRLEAFF. CDR3 DNA: TGCGCCAGCAGCCAATCCACGGACAGACTTGAAGCTTTCTTT.